The subject of this entry is one T cell receptor beta chain. This specimen belongs to a study of blood T cell repertoires in COVID-19. About the research overall: There were acute and convalescent COVID-19 samples, and they came from the United States, Italy and Spain. Sample material is recorded as cDNA or gDNA derived from T cells, B-cell-depleted T cells, or PBMCs.

Enrolled during active infection, Seattle patients were then followed longitudinally. Germline V gene sequence: CDR1 SGHNT, CDR2 YYREEE (reference sequence). The V and J ends lost 2 bases and 5 bases respectively, with 13 bases between them. The CDR3 contains 14 residues. Source study methods: Amplified reference gene primers provided the basis for estimating nucleated cell counts. This table comes from immunoSEQ multiplex PCR, and its TCRdb copy is limited to in-frame clones, with some not included. Clonal size and the V and J genes are those of that table, whereas D and trimming came from the DNA. The table lists roughly 150,000 clones, 70% to 90% of them singletons.

The sequence came from a woman older than 75 with COVID-19, enrolled during active disease. The chain joins TRBV5-4 to TRBJ2-5; weak D call: TRBD2 (6 bases). Material for sequencing was peripheral blood. The CDR3 DNA is TGTGCCAGCAGCTTCTACGGGAGCGAGGAGACCCAGTACTTC. It yields the protein CASSFYGSEETQYF.